This is a list of T cell receptor beta chains from one sample in a study of cytotoxic CD8 clonotypes in ibrutinib-treated CLL. Only in-frame clones appear in the TCRdb table, and some are missing; sequencing was by immunoSEQ multiplex PCR. The sample lists roughly 49,000 clones; over 65% were seen once. The sample here was PBMCs, taken after 24 months of ibrutinib treatment. Receptors were obtained from a human donor with chronic lymphocytic leukemia. Each CDR3 is given with its conserved first and last residue. D genes are given only for firm matches. Clone sizes are given selectively: once, few, many, or a class where the clone is expanded.

j_call cdr3_length d_call clone_size v_call cdr3_nt cdr3_aa
TRBJ2-1 16 TRBD2 . TRBV9 TGTGCCAGCAGCGTAAAAACTAGCGGGCACTACAATGAGCAGTTCTTC CASSVKTSGHYNEQFF
TRBJ2-5 15 . . TRBV5-8 TGTGCCAGCAGCTGGGGAACCCGGGACGAAGAGACCCAGTACTTC CASSWGTRDEETQYF
TRBJ2-7 15 . . TRBV5-4 TGTGCCAGCAGCAAGCCCCGGGACACCTCCTACGAGCAGTACTTC CASSKPRDTSYEQYF
TRBJ2-1 15 . . TRBV18 TGTGCCAGCTCACCAGACAGGCAATCCTACAATGAGCAGTTCTTC CASSPDRQSYNEQFF
TRBJ2-3 15 TRBD2 . TRBV7-2 TGTGCCAGCAGCCAAGCGGGAGGGCCGACAGATACGCAGTATTTT CASSQAGGPTDTQYF
TRBJ1-6 13 . . TRBV30 TGTGCCTGGAGTCCGGGGCAAAATTCACCCCTCCACTTT CAWSPGQNSPLHF
TRBJ1-3 15 . few TRBV6-5 TGTGCCAGCAGTTACTCGAAGACAGGCGTTAACACCATATATTTT CASSYSKTGVNTIYF
TRBJ2-7 14 TRBD2 . TRBV9 TGTGCCAGCAGCGTAGAAGTAGCGGGAAACGAGCAGTACTTC CASSVEVAGNEQYF
TRBJ2-1 17 . . TRBV11-2 TGTGCCAGCAGCGTAGTTGGGGCAGGGAGGTTGTACAATGAGCAGTTCTTC CASSVVGAGRLYNEQFF
TRBJ2-1 15 TRBD2 . TRBV4-1 TGCGCCAGCATGAAGTCTAGCGGGGGGTTCAATGAGCAGTTCTTC CASMKSSGGFNEQFF
TRBJ1-1 14 . . TRBV15 TGTGCCACCAGCAGAGATGCGTCCCTGGGTGAAGCTTTCTTT CATSRDASLGEAFF
TRBJ2-7 15 TRBD1 once TRBV5-8 TGTGCCAGCAGCGCCCGGACAGGTCGCTCCTACGAGCAGTACTTC CASSARTGRSYEQYF